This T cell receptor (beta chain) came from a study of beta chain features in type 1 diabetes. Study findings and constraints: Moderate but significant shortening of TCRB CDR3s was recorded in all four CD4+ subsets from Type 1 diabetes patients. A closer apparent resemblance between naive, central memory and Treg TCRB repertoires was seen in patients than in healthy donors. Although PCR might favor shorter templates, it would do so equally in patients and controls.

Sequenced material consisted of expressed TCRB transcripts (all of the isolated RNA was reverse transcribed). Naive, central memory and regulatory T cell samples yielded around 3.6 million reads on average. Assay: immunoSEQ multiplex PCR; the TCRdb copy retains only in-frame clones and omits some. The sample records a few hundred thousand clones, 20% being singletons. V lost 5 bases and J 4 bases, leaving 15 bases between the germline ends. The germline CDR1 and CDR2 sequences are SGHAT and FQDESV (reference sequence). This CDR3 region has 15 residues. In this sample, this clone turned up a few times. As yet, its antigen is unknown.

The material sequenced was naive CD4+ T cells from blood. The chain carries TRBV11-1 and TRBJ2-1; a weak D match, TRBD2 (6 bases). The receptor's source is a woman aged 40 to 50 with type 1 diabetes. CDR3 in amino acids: CASSPAGLPYNEQFF. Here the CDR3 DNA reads TGTGCCAGCAGCCCCGCGGGACTTCCATACAATGAGCAGTTCTTC.